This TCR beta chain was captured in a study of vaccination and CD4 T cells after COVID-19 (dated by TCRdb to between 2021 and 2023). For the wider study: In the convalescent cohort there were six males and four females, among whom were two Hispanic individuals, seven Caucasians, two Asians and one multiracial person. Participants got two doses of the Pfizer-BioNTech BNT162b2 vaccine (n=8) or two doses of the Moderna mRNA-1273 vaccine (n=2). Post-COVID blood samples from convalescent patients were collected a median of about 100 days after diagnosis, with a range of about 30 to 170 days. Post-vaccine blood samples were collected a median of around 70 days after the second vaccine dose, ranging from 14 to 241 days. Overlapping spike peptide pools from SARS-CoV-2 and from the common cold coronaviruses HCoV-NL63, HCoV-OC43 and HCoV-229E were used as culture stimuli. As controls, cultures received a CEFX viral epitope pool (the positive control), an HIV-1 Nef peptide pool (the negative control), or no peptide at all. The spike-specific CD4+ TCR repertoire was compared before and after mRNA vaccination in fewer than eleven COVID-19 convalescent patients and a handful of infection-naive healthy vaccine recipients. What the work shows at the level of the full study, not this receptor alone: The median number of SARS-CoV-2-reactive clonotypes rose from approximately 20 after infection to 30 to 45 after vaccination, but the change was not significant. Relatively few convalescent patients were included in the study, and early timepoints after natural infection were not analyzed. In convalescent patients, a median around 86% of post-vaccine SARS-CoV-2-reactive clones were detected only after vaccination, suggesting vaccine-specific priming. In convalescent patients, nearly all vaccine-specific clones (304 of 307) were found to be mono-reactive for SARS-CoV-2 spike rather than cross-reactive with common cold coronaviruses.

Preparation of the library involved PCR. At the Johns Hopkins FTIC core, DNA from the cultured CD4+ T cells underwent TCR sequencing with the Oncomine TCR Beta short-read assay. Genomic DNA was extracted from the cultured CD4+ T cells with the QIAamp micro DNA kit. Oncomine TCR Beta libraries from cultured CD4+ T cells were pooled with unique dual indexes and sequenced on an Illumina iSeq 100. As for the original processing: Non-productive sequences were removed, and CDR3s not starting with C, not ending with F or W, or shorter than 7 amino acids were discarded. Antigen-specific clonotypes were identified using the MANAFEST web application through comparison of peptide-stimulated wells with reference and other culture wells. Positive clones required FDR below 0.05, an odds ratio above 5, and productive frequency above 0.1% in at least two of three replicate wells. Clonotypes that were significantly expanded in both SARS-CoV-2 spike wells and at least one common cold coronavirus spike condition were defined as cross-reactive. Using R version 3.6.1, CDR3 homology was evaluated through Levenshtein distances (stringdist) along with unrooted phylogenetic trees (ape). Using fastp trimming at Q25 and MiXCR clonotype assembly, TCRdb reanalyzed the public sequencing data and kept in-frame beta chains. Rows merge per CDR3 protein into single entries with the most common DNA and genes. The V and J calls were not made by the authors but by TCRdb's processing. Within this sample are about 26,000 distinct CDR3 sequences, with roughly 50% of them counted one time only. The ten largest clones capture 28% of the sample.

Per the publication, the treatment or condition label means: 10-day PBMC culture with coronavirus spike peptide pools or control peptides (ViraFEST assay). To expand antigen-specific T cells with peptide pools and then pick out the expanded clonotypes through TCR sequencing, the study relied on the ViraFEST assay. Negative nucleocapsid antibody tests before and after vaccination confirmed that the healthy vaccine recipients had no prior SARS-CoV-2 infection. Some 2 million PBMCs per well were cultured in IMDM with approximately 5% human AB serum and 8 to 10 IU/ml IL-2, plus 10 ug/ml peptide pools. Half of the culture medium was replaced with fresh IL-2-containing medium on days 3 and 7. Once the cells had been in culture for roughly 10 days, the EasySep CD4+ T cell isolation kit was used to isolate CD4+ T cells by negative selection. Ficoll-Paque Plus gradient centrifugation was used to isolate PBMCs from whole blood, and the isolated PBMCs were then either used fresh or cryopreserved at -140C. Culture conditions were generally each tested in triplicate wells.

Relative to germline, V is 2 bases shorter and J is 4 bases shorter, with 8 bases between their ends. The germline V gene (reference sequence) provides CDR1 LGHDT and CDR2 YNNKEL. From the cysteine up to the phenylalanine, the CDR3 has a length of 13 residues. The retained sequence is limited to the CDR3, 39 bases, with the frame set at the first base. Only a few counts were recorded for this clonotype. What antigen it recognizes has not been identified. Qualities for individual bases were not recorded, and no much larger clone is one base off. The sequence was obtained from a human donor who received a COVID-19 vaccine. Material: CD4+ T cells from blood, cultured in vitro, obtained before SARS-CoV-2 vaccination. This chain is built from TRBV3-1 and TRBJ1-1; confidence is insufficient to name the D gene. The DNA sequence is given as TGTGCCAGCAGCCAAACCTCTTTCACTGAAGCTTTCTTT. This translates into CASSQTSFTEAFF.